This T cell receptor beta chain came from a study of graft-versus-host responses after intestinal transplantation. The CDR3 covers 15 residues. Germline V gives CDR1 SNHLY, CDR2 FYNNEI. V lost 6 bases, J lost 0 bases, and 13 bases lay in between. Clones were sequenced by immunoSEQ multiplex PCR, and TCRdb holds only the in-frame ones, with some missing. The table has over 75,000 clones, roughly 82% seen once. The rearrangement links TRBV2 to TRBJ2-3; unclear D gene. The TCR originated in a human patient who received an intestinal transplant, so some T cells may come from the graft donor. Sequencing used PBMCs, obtained 255 days after intestinal transplant. This CDR3 is CASRPGPTSTDTQYF. The CDR3 DNA sequence: TGTGCCAGCAGGCCTGGCCCGACAAGCACAGATACGCAGTATTTT.